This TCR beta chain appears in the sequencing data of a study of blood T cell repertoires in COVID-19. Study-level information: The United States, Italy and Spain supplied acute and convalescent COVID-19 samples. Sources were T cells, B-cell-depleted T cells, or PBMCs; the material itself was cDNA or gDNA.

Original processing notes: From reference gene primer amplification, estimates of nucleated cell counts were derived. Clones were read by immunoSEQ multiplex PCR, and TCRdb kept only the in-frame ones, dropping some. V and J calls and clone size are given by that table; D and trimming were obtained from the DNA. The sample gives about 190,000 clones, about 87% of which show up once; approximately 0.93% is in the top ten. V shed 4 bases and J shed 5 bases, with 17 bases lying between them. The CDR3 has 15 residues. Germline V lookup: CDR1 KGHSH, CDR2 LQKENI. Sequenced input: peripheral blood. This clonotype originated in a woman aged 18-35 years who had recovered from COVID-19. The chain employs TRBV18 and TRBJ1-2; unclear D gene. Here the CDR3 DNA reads TGTGCCAGCTCACATGAGAGGCAGAACCCTTATGGCTACACCTTC. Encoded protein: CASSHERQNPYGYTF.